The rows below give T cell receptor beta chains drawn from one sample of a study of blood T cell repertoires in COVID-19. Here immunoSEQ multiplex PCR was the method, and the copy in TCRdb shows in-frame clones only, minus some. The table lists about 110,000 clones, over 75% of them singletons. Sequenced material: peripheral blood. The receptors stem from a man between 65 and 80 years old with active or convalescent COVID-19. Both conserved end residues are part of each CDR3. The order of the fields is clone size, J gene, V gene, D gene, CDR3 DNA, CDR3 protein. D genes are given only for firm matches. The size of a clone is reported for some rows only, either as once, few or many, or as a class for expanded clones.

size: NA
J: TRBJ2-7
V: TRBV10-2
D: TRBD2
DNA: TGCGCCAGCTCCGAACCAGGTAGCGGGAGTTCCTACGAGCAGTACTTC
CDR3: CASSEPGSGSSYEQYF

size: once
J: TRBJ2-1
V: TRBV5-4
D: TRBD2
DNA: TGTGCCAGCAGCGGTCTAGGACTAGCGGTATCTAATGAGCAGTTCTTC
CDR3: CASSGLGLAVSNEQFF

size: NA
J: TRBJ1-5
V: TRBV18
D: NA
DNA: TGTGCCAGCTCACCAACTAATAATCAGCCCCAGCATTTT
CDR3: CASSPTNNQPQHF

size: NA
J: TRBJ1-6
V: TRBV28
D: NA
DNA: TGTGCCAGCAGTTTAGGAGGGGTACGGGATTCACCCCTCCACTTT
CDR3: CASSLGGVRDSPLHF

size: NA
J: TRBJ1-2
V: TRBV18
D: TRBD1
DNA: TGTGCCAGCTCACGGGACAGGGAGAGTGGCTACACCTTC
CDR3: CASSRDRESGYTF

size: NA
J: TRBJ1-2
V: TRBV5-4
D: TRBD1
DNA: TGTGCCAGCAGCATCCCGGGACAGGGGGGGAAGGCCACCTTC
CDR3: CASSIPGQGGKATF

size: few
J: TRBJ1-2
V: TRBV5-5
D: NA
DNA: TGTGCCAGCAGCTTAGCAGCGGGGCGCGTCTCTGGCTACACCTTC
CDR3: CASSLAAGRVSGYTF

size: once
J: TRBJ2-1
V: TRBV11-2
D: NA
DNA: TGTGCCAGCAGCTTAGCTAGCACCTACAATGAGCAGTTCTTC
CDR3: CASSLASTYNEQFF

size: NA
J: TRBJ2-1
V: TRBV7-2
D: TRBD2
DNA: TGTGCCAGCAGCTTGACTAGCGGGATGGATGAGCAGTTCTTC
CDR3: CASSLTSGMDEQFF

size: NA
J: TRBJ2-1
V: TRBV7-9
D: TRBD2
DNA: TGTGCCAGCAGCAGCCTAGCGGGAGTGGGCAATGAGCAGTTCTTC
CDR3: CASSSLAGVGNEQFF

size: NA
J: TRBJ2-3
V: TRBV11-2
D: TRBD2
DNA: TGTGCCAGCAGCCGAACTAGCGGGACAAGCACAGATACGCAGTATTTT
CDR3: CASSRTSGTSTDTQYF

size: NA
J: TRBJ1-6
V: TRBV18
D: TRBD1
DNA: TGTGCCAGCTCACCATGGACAGGGGGCGGTTCACCCCTCCACTTT
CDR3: CASSPWTGGGSPLHF

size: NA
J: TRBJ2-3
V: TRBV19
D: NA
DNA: TGTGCCAGTAGTATAGGCACGGGATCAGATACGCAGTATTTT
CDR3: CASSIGTGSDTQYF

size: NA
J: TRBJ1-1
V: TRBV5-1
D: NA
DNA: TGCGCCAGCAGCTTGGGTGGGGGCGGCACTGAAGCTTTCTTT
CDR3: CASSLGGGGTEAFF

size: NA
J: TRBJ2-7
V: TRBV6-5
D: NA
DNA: TGTGCCAGCAGTTCTACATTCTCAGGTCTCAACGAGCAGTACTTC
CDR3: CASSSTFSGLNEQYF

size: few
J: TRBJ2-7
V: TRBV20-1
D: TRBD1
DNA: TGCAGTGCTAGTGGACAGGGGATCTACGAGCAGTACTTC
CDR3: CSASGQGIYEQYF

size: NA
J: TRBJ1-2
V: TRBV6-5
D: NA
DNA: TGTGCCACATACGACAAGACCTATGGCTACACCTTC
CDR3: CATYDKTYGYTF

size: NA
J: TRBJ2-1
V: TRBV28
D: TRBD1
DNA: TGTGCCAGCAGTACCCCCGGGACAGGGGACAATGAGCAGTTCTTC
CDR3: CASSTPGTGDNEQFF

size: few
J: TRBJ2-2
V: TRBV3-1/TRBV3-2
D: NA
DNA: TGTGCCAGCACTAGGAAGGGGGTAACCGGGGAGCTGTTTTTT
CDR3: CASTRKGVTGELFF

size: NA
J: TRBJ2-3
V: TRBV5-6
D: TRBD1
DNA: TGTGCCAGCAGCTTTTTGGGACAGAATAAGGATACGCAGTATTTT
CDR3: CASSFLGQNKDTQYF

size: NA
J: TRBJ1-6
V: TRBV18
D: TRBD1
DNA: TGTGCCAGCTCACCGGACGGACAGGATAATTCACCCCTCCACTTT
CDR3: CASSPDGQDNSPLHF

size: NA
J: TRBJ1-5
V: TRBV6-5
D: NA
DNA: TGTGCCAGCAGACTAGAGCCTGCGAATCAGCCCCAGCATTTT
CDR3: CASRLEPANQPQHF

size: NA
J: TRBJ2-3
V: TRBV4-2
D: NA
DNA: TGTGCCAGCAGCCAAGAGCCAGGGATATCAGATACGCAGTATTTT
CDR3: CASSQEPGISDTQYF

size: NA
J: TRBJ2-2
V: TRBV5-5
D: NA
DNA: TGTGCCAGCAGCTTACAGGGATCACAAAACACCGGGGAGCTGTTTTTT
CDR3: CASSLQGSQNTGELFF

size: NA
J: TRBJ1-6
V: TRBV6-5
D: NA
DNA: TGTGCCAGCACTGCAGGGCGGCGGTCAATTTCACCCCTCCACTTT
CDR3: CASTAGRRSISPLHF

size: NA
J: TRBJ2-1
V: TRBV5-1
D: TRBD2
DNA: TGCGCCAGCTTCGAGCGGGACTCCTACAATGAGCAGTTCTTC
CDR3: CASFERDSYNEQFF

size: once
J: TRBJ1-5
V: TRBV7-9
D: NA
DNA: TGTGCCAGCAGCTTAGCGGTCAGGGATTCGGGTAGCAATCAGCCCCAGCATTTT
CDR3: CASSLAVRDSGSNQPQHF

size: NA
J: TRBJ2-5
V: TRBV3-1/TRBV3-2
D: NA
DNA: TGTGCCAGCAGCCAAGGGGTACTAGCCCACCAAGAGACCCAGTACTTC
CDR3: CASSQGVLAHQETQYF

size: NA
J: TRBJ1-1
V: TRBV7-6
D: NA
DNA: TGTGCCAGCAGCTCGAGGGCAGGCGGCCGTTCAATGAACACTGAAGCTTTCTTT
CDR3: CASSSRAGGRSMNTEAFF

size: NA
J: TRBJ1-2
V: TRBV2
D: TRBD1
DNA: TGTGCCAGCAGTGAAGGGGGCAGGGGGAACTATGGCTACACCTTC
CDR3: CASSEGGRGNYGYTF

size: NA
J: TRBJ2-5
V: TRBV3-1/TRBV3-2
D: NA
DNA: TGTGCCAGCAGCCTGGGAGCTGCATGGACCCAGTACTTC
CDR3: CASSLGAAWTQYF

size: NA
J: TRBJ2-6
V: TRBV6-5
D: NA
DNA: TGTGCCAGCGTCTACTCTGGGGCCAACGTCCTGACTTTC
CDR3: CASVYSGANVLTF

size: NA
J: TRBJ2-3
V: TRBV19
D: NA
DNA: TGTGCCAGTAGTATCCCTAGGGGAAGCACAGATACGCAGTATTTT
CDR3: CASSIPRGSTDTQYF

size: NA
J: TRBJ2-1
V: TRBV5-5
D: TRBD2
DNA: TGTGCCAGCAGCATACTAGCGGGGGCTCCCAATGAGCAGTTCTTC
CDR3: CASSILAGAPNEQFF

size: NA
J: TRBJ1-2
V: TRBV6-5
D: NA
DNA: TGTACCAGCAGTTATGGGCGTGGATTTTATGGCTACACCTTC
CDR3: CTSSYGRGFYGYTF

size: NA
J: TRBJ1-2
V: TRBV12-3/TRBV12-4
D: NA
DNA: TGTGCCAGCAGTTTCGGTAACTATGGCTACACCTTC
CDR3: CASSFGNYGYTF

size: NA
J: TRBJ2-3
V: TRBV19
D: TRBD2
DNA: TGTGCCAGTCGTCGGGGGCCGAGCGGGGGGGCCGAAGGTACGCAGTATTTT
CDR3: CASRRGPSGGAEGTQYF

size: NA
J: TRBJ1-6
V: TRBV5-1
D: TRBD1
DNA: TGCGCCAGCAGACCCGGGACAGGGCTGTCACCCCTCCACTTT
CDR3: CASRPGTGLSPLHF

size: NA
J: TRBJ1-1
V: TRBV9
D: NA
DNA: TGTGCCAGCAGCGTAGGGGGAGTCGTCGGCACTGAAGCTTTCTTT
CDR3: CASSVGGVVGTEAFF

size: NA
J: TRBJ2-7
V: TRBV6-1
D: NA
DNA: TGTGCCAGCAGTGAAGGAGGGGGGGCGGTATACGAGCAGTACTTC
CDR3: CASSEGGGAVYEQYF

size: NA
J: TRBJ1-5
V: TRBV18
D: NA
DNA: TGTGCCAGCTCACCAAGCCCCCTGACGGGGGTGGTGGGCAATCAGCCCCAGCATTTT
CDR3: CASSPSPLTGVVGNQPQHF

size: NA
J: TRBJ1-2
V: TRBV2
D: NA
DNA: TGTGCCAGCTGTCCAGGAAATAACTATGGCTACACCTTC
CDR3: CASCPGNNYGYTF

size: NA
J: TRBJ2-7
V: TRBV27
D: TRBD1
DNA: TGTGCCAGCAGTTTATCCGGGACAGGCGCCTACGAGCAGTACTTC
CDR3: CASSLSGTGAYEQYF

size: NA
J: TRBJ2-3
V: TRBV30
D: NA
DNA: TGTGCCTGGAGTGTCGAGGGCGGCACAGATACGCAGTATTTT
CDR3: CAWSVEGGTDTQYF

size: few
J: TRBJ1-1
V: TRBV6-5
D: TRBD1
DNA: TGTGCCAGCACCCTACAGGGGGCGAACACTGAAGCTTTCTTT
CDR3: CASTLQGANTEAFF

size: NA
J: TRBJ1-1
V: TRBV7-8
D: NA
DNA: TGTGCCAGCAGCTTAGACGGCAGGGGGAACACTGAAGCTTTCTTT
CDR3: CASSLDGRGNTEAFF

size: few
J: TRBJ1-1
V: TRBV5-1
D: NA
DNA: TGCGCCAGCAGCTTGGACGGACAGAACACTGAAGCTTTCTTT
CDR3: CASSLDGQNTEAFF

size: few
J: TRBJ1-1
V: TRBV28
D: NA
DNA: TGTGCCAGCAGTGTCACAGGGTTTAGGGGCACTGAAGCTTTCTTT
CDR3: CASSVTGFRGTEAFF

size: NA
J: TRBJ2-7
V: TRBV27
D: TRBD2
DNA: TGTGCCAGCAGACCTCGACTAGCGGGATCCTACGAGCAGTACTTC
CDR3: CASRPRLAGSYEQYF

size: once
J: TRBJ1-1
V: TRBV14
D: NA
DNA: TGTGCCAGCAGCCAACAGGGGTCCGCTGAAGCTTTCTTT
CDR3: CASSQQGSAEAFF

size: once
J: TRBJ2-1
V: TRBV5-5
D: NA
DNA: TGTGCCAGCAGCTTGGAAGGGTGGGGCTTCAATGAGCAGTTCTTC
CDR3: CASSLEGWGFNEQFF

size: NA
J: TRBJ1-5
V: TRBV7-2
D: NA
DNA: TGTGCCAGCAGCTTAGTCAGCGGGGGCCGCAATCAGCCCCAGCATTTT
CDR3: CASSLVSGGRNQPQHF